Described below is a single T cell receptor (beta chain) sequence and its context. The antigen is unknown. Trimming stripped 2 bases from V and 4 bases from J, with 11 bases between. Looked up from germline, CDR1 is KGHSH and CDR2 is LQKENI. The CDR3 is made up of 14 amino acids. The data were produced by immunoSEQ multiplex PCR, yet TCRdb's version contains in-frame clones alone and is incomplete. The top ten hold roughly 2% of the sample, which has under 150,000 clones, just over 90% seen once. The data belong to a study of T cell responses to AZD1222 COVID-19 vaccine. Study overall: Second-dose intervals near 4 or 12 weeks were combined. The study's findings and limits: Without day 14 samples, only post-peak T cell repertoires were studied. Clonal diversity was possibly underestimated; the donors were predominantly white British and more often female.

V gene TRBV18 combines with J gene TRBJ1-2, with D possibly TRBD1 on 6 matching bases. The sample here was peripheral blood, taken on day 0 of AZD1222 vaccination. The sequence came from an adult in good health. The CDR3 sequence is CASSPSRGGYGYTF. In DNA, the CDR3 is TGTGCCAGCTCACCATCCAGGGGCGGCTATGGCTACACCTTC.